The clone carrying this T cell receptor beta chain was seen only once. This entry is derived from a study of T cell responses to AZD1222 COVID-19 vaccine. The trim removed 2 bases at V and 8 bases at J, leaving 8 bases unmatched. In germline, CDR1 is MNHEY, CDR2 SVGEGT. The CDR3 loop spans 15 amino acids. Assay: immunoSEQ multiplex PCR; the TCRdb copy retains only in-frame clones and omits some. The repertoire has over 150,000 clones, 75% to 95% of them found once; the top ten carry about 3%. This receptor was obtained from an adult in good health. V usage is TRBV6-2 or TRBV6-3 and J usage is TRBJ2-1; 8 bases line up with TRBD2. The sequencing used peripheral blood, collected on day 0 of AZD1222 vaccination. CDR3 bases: TGTGCCAGCAGTTACCGTAGAGCGGGGGACGATGAGCAGTTCTTC. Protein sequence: CASSYRRAGDDEQFF.